This T cell receptor (beta chain) derives from a study of T cells in lung cancer brain metastases. Study-level results: Brain metastases had fewer unique productive clones than primaries (median 1540 versus 4551). Effects of preoperative corticosteroids on T cell infiltration in brain metastases could not be controlled.

Exclusion applied to any patient with a history of multiple malignancies. The length of the CDR3 is 14 residues. Germline values: CDR1 MDHEN, CDR2 SYDVKM. Trimming cost V 6 bases and J 7 bases, with 19 bases left between them. Clones were sequenced by immunoSEQ multiplex PCR, and TCRdb holds only the in-frame ones, with some missing. The sample has 4,700 or so clones; about 84% are singletons. In the case of this clone: The antigen remains unidentified.

This sequence originates from a woman aged 50 to 65 with non-small cell lung cancer that had spread to the brain. The chain carries TRBV28 and TRBJ2-7, with D perhaps matching TRBD1 (7 bases). Sequencing was performed on tumor tissue from a brain metastasis. CDR3 bases: TGTGCCAGCAGCCAGGCGCAGGGGGGATATGAGCAGTACTTC. It codes for CASSQAQGGYEQYF.